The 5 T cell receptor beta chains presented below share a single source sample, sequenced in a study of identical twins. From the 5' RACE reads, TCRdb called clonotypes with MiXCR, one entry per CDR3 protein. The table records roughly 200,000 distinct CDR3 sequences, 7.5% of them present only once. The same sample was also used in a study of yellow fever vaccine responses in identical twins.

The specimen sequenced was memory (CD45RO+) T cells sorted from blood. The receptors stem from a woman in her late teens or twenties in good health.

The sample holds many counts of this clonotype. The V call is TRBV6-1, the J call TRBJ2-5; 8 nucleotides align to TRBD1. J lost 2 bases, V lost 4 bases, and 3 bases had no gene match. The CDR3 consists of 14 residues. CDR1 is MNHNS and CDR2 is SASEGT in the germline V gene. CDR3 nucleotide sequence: TGTGCCAGCAGTGGAGGGACAGGACAAGAGACCCAGTACTTC. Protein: CASSGGTGQETQYF.

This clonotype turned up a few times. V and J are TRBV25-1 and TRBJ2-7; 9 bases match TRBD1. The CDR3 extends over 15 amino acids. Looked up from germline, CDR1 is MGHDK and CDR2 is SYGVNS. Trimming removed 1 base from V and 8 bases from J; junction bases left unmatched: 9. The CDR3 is CASSEFKGQGNKQYF. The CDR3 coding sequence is TGTGCCAGCAGTGAATTCAAAGGACAGGGGAATAAGCAGTACTTC.

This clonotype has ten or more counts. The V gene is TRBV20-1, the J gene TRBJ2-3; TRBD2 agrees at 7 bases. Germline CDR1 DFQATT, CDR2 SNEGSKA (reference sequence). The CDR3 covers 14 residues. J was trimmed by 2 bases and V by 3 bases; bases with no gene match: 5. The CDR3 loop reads CSASGGTLTDTQYF. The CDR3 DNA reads TGCAGTGCTAGCGGGGGGACCCTCACAGATACGCAGTATTTT.

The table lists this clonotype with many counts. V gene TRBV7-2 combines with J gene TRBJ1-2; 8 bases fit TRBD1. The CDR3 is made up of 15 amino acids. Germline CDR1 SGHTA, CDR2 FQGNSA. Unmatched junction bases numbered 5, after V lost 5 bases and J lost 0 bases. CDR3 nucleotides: TGTGCCAGCAGCCTCGGGACAGGCGCTAACTATGGCTACACCTTC. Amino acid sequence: CASSLGTGANYGYTF.

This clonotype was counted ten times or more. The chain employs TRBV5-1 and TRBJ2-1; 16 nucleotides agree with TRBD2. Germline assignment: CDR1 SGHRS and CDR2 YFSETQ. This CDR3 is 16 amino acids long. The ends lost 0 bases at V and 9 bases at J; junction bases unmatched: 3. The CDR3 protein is CASSLAGLAGGGEQFF. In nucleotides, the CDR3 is TGCGCCAGCAGCTTGGCGGGACTAGCGGGGGGGGGTGAGCAGTTCTTC. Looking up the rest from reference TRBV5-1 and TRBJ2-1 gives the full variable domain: KAGVTQTPRYLIKTRGQQVTLSCSPISGHRSVSWYQQTPGQGLQFLFEYFSETQRNKGNFPGRFSGRQFSNSRSEMNVSTLELGDSALYLCASSLAGLAGGGEQFFGPGTRLTVL.